These 15 T cell receptor beta chains were sequenced from one sample in a study of cytomegalovirus exposure and HLA in healthy donors. The PCR employed 60 Vbeta primers together with 13 Jbeta primers. Sequencing used immunoSEQ multiplex PCR; TCRdb keeps in-frame clones, though not all of them. The sample has roughly 120,000 clones, around 70% seen once. Sequencing input: PBMCs. The source of these receptors is a man aged 40-50 years in good health and CMV-seropositive.

The gene calls are TRBV5-1 and TRBJ1-1; 9 bases match TRBD1. Germline CDR1 and CDR2: SGHRS and YFSETQ. The length of the CDR3 is 12 residues. V dropped 3 bases and J dropped 6; count of bases not matched to a gene: 0. CDR3 in amino acids: CASSWTGAEAFF. The CDR3 DNA reads as TGCGCCAGCAGCTGGACAGGGGCTGAAGCTTTCTTT.

The chain links TRBV27 to TRBJ1-2; TRBD1 aligns across 8 bases. J was trimmed by 2 bases and V by 5 bases; bases with no gene match: 4. The CDR3 has 14 amino acids. The germline V gene has CDR1 MNHEY and CDR2 SMNVEV (reference sequence). The CDR3, as DNA: TGTGCCAGCAGTATCCAGGGGGCCAACTATGGCTACACCTTC. Translated: CASSIQGANYGYTF.

This clone has only a few counts. This rearrangement joins TRBV4-2 to TRBJ2-7; TRBD2 aligns across 8 bases. Germline CDR1 LGHNA, CDR2 YNFKEQ. V was clipped by 1 base and J by 3 bases; unmatched bases: 8. The CDR3 runs to 16 residues. CDR3 coding DNA: TGTGCCAGCAGCCAAGCCAAGGGGCTAGCGGGCTACGAGCAGTACTTC. Amino acid sequence: CASSQAKGLAGYEQYF.

This clone showed up just a few times. The CDR3 DNA reads as TGTGCCAGCAGCCCGTCCTACAGGGAGCCCTACGAGCAGTACTTC. Translation gives CASSPSYREPYEQYF. The chain joins TRBV4-2 to TRBJ2-7; the D gene is possibly TRBD1 (6 bases). The CDR3 covers 15 residues. V was cut by 4 bases and J by 2 bases, with 15 bases left in between. The germline V gene encodes CDR1 LGHNA and CDR2 YNFKEQ.

J is TRBJ1-5 and V is TRBV18, with D possibly being TRBD1 (5 bases). CDR1 and CDR2 from the germline V gene are KGHSH and LQKENI. V was pared by 2 bases and J by 3 bases, with 11 bases between. The CDR3 runs 15 residues. CDR3 residues: CASSPTGNINQPQHF. CDR3 coding DNA: TGTGCCAGCTCACCAACAGGAAATATCAATCAGCCCCAGCATTTT.

The chain joins TRBV9 to TRBJ2-5; D might be TRBD2 (6 bases). V lost 0 bases and J 4 bases, leaving 19 bases between the germline ends. Per the germline V gene, CDR1 is SGDLS and CDR2 is YYNGEE. The CDR3 consists of 17 residues. In nucleotides, the CDR3 is TGTGCCAGCAGCGTAGGAGTAAGTCAGCTCGGGGGAGAGACCCAGTACTTC. The encoded protein is CASSVGVSQLGGETQYF.

The chain carries TRBV7-2 and TRBJ2-7; 15 bases are shared with TRBD2. The CDR3 sequence is 19 residues long. V lost 3 bases, J lost 0 bases, and 9 bases stayed unmatched. CDR1 and CDR2 from the germline V gene are SGHTA and FQGNSA. The CDR3, as DNA: TGTGCCAGCAGCTTTCCCGGGACTAGCGGGAGGTCTAACTCCTACGAGCAGTACTTC. Translation: CASSFPGTSGRSNSYEQYF.

This rearrangement joins TRBV6-6 to TRBJ2-1; 7 bases agree with TRBD1. The CDR3 covers 16 residues. Germline V gene sequence: CDR1 MNHNY, CDR2 SVGAGI (reference sequence). V lost 7 bases, J lost 6 bases, and 15 bases stayed unmatched. This CDR3 is CASTLGGRQGFNEQFF. CDR3 DNA sequence: TGTGCCAGCACTCTAGGCGGCCGACAGGGCTTCAATGAGCAGTTCTTC.

This sequence joins TRBV7-9 and TRBJ2-3; the D is unclear. Germline-derived CDR1 and CDR2 are SEHNR and FQNEAQ (reference sequence). The germline V and J ends were trimmed by 5 bases and 1 base, with 10 bases remaining between them. This CDR3 has 14 residues. CDR3 in amino acids: CASSPDEGTDTQYF. The CDR3 DNA follows: TGTGCCAGCAGCCCGGATGAGGGCACAGATACGCAGTATTTT.

The V and J genes are TRBV28 and TRBJ2-1; possibly TRBD1 for D (9 bases). The V gene's germline CDR1 is MDHEN and CDR2 SYDVKM. The V end was cut by 2 bases, the J end by 6 bases, with 20 bases between. The length of the CDR3 is 17 residues. The CDR3, as DNA: TGTGCCAGCAGTTTAGCGGGGGGACAGGGACTGGGCAATGAGCAGTTCTTC. This gives the protein CASSLAGGQGLGNEQFF.

The CDR3 is CASSDRGAGTTDTQYF. In DNA, the CDR3 is TGTGCCAGCAGCGATCGGGGAGCGGGAACCACAGATACGCAGTATTTT. This chain joins TRBV4-2 and TRBJ2-3; 7 bases align to TRBD2. This CDR3 contains 16 residues. Trimming at V came to 5 bases and at J to 2 bases, leaving 10 bases not matched to a gene. Germline V CDR1 and CDR2: LGHNA, YNFKEQ.

CDR3 coding DNA: TGTGCCAGCAGTGAAACTAGCGGGGGGGTTTTCTCCTACAATGAGCAGTTCTTC. The encoded protein is CASSETSGGVFSYNEQFF. This rearrangement joins TRBV6-4 to TRBJ2-1; 13 bases line up with TRBD2. The J segment lost 0 bases and the V segment lost 3 bases, leaving 5 bases of the junction unmatched. Germline V CDR1 and CDR2: MRHNA, SNTAGT. This CDR3 is built from 18 residues.

This chain connects TRBV4-1 to TRBJ1-2; D is perhaps TRBD1 (6 bases). Germline values: CDR1 MGHRA, CDR2 YSYEKL. Trimming cost V 2 bases and J 4 bases, with 14 bases left between them. The CDR3 has 15 amino acids. The CDR3 DNA follows: TGCGCCAGCAGCCAATTCGCAGGGGAGGGCTATGGCTACACCTTC. As protein: CASSQFAGEGYGYTF.

This clone was seen a single time. This chain joins TRBV7-2 and TRBJ2-7, with 12 bases aligning to TRBD1. The CDR3 is 14 amino acids. With 1 base clipped from V and 6 bases from J, the junction kept 1 base outside the gene matches. Germline V lookup: CDR1 SGHTA, CDR2 FQGNSA. The CDR3 bases are TGTGCCAGCAGCTTAGGGGACAGGGGGCGCGAGCAGTACTTC. Translating gives CASSLGDRGREQYF.

This chain links TRBV7-9 with TRBJ2-7; TRBD1 matches 7 bases. The CDR3 extends over 14 amino acids. CDR1 and CDR2 (germline): SEHNR, FQNEAQ (reference sequence). J was trimmed by 2 bases and V by 8 bases; bases with no gene match: 9. This CDR3 reads CASRQGDRPYEQYF. The DNA of the CDR3 is TGTGCCAGCCGACAAGGGGACAGACCCTACGAGCAGTACTTC.